Presented here are 27 T cell receptor beta chains from one specimen sequenced in a study of T cells after yellow fever vaccination. From the 5' RACE reads, TCRdb called clonotypes with MiXCR, one entry per CDR3 protein. The data hold more than 300,000 distinct CDR3 sequences, with around 6.8% observed a single time. The specimen comprised PBMCs, sampled roughly 47 days after the first yellow fever vaccination. The source of these receptors is a man aged 18-30 years who received the YFV17D yellow fever vaccine.

There are a few counts of this clonotype. This chain links TRBV9 with TRBJ2-5; 9 bases map to TRBD2. Germline CDR1 and CDR2: SGDLS and YYNGEE. J was trimmed by 7 bases and V by 4 bases; bases with no gene match: 14. This CDR3 has 16 amino acids. CDR3 bases: TGTGCCAGCAGCTCGCAGACTAGCGGAGGGCCCGGGACCCAGTACTTC. Its protein product is CASSSQTSGGPGTQYF. Full variable domain (outside the CDR3, taken from reference TRBV9 and TRBJ2-5): DSGVTQTPKHLITATGQRVTLRCSPRSGDLSVYWYQQSLDQGLQFLIQYYNGEERAKGNILERFSAQQFPDLHSELNLSSLELGDSALYFCASSSQTSGGPGTQYFGPGTRLLVL.

V and J are TRBV5-1 and TRBJ2-1, with D possibly matching TRBD1 (5 bases). The germline gives CDR1 SGHRS, CDR2 YFSETQ. V lost 0 bases to trimming and J lost 12 bases, with 13 bases between them. CDR3 size: 13 residues. The CDR3 loop reads CASSLEVGLGQFF. The CDR3 region has the DNA TGCGCCAGCAGCTTGGAGGTGGGGCTGGGGCAGTTCTTC.

This clonotype came up a few times. The V and J genes are TRBV19 and TRBJ2-1; TRBD1 matches 9 bases. Looked up from germline, CDR1 is LNHDA and CDR2 is SQIVND (reference sequence). The CDR3 runs to 13 residues. Trimming at V came to 10 bases and at J to 10 bases, leaving 11 bases not matched to a gene. CDR3 DNA sequence: TGTGCCACCGTCGGACAGGGGTCATTAGAGCAGTTCTTC. It is translated as CATVGQGSLEQFF.

This clonotype was detected ten times or more. V gene TRBV20-1 combines with J gene TRBJ2-5, with D hard to call. V lost 6 bases, J lost 2 bases, and 16 bases lay in between. Looked up from germline, CDR1 is DFQATT and CDR2 is SNEGSKA (reference sequence). The CDR3 is made up of 14 amino acids. DNA for the CDR3: TGCAGTGCCGATAGACCGGCTATACAAGAGACCCAGTACTTC. Amino acid sequence: CSADRPAIQETQYF.

As for this clonotype: An end of the junction does not agree with germline; a read error may underlie this. This chain joins TRBV5-1 and TRBJ2-7; a possible D gene is TRBD1 (5 bases). The CDR3 sequence is 14 residues long. The germline V gene has CDR1 SGHRS and CDR2 YFSETQ. CDR3 in DNA: TGCGCCAGCAGCTCTGGACAAGTTTCCTACGAGCCGTACTTC. Amino acid sequence: CASSSGQVSYEPYF.

This clonotype was picked up a small number of times. V is TRBV15 and J is TRBJ2-2, with 8 bases that match TRBD2. V was clipped by 1 base and J by 0 bases; unmatched bases: 4. Germline CDR1 LNHNV, CDR2 YYDKDF (reference sequence). This CDR3 is 17 amino acids long. The CDR3 bases are TGTGCCACCAGCAGAGTGGGTAGCGGGGCGAACACCGGGGAGCTGTTTTTT. Protein product: CATSRVGSGANTGELFF.

The V call is TRBV11-2, the J call TRBJ2-1, with 12 nucleotides matching TRBD2. V trimming: 5 bases; J trimming: 7 bases; junction bases outside the gene matches: 6. The CDR3 covers 15 residues. Germline values: CDR1 SGHAT, CDR2 FQNNGV. DNA for the CDR3: TGTGCCAGCAGCCTCCTAGCGGGGGGGGCTAATGAGCAGTTCTTC. This encodes CASSLLAGGANEQFF.

This clonotype showed up just a few times. V is TRBV7-9 and J is TRBJ2-1, with unresolved D. Trimming took 3 bases from V and 5 from J, leaving 11 bases between them. Looked up from germline, CDR1 is SEHNR and CDR2 is FQNEAQ (reference sequence). This CDR3 has 14 residues. The CDR3 DNA is TGTGCCAGCAGCTTCGTTGGGCAGAACAATGAGCAGTTCTTC. Amino acids: CASSFVGQNNEQFF. Using reference TRBV7-9 and TRBJ2-1 for the parts outside the CDR3, the full variable domain is DTGVSQNPRHKITKRGQNVTFRCDPISEHNRLYWYRQTLGQGPEFLTYFQNEAQLEKSRLLSDRFSAERPKGSFSTLEIQRTEQGDSAMYLCASSFVGQNNEQFFGPGTRLTVL.

The chain is built from TRBV6-4 and TRBJ1-5; D might be TRBD1 (6 bases). Trimming removed 5 bases from V and 3 bases from J, with 23 bases in between. CDR3 size: 18 residues. CDR1 is MRHNA, CDR2 SNTAGT, per germline. The CDR3 nucleotides are TGTGCCAGCAGTACCGACAGGTCCGGGATATCCCTCAATCAGCCCCAGCATTTT. Its protein is CASSTDRSGISLNQPQHF.

This clonotype was seen repeatedly, ten times or more. This chain joins TRBV5-1 and TRBJ2-7; D is undetermined. Germline V gene lookup returns CDR1 SGHRS and CDR2 YFSETQ. Trimming shortened V by 0 bases and J by 9 bases, and 16 bases separated the two germline ends. CDR3 length: 14 amino acids. The DNA of the CDR3 is TGCGCCAGCAGCTTGGACCTATACGAGAATGGGCAGTACTTC. Its translation: CASSLDLYENGQYF.

This clonotype showed up many times. The gene calls are TRBV20-1 and TRBJ2-5; no reliable D call. The V and J ends lost 1 base and 6 bases respectively, with 12 bases between them. Per the germline V gene, CDR1 is DFQATT and CDR2 is SNEGSKA (reference sequence). CDR3 size: 13 residues. The DNA of the CDR3 is TGCAGTGCTAGAGTCGCAGGATTGAAGACCCAGTACTTC. This codes for CSARVAGLKTQYF.

The chain uses TRBV5-5 and TRBJ2-2; D perhaps matches TRBD1 (6 bases). This CDR3 spans 15 amino acids. Germline V gene sequence: CDR1 SGHKS, CDR2 YYEKEE (reference sequence). Trimming left V 4 bases short and J 1 base short, with 11 bases between. The CDR3 coding sequence is TGTGCCAGCAGCATCGGGACACGGAACACCGGGGAGCTGTTTTTT. It is translated as CASSIGTRNTGELFF. The variable domain in full, with the rest retrieved from reference TRBV5-5 and TRBJ2-2, is DAGVTQSPTHLIKTRGQQVTLRCSPISGHKSVSWYQQVLGQGPQFIFQYYEKEERGRGNFPDRFSARQFPNYSSELNVNALLLGDSALYLCASSIGTRNTGELFFGEGSRLTVL.

The chain employs TRBV5-6 and TRBJ2-2; 9 bases agree with TRBD1. Germline V lookup: CDR1 SGHDT, CDR2 YYEEEE. V was pared by 2 bases and J by 6 bases, with 8 bases of the junction left unmatched. This CDR3 spans 16 amino acids. For the CDR3, the DNA is TGTGCCAGCAGCTTAACCGGGACAGGGTCCGCCGGGGAGCTGTTTTTT. As protein: CASSLTGTGSAGELFF.

J is TRBJ1-6 and V is TRBV20-1; D not resolved. CDR1 and CDR2 from the germline V gene are DFQATT and SNEGSKA (reference sequence). V was clipped by 1 base and J by 8 bases, with 9 bases between them. The CDR3 is made up of 13 amino acids. CDR3 DNA sequence: TGCAGTGCTAGAGGTAACAGCGATTCACCCCTCCACTTT. Its protein product is CSARGNSDSPLHF.

Here the CDR3 DNA reads TGTGCCAGCAGCTCGACAGGGCAGAATGATGAAGCTTTCTTT. This codes for CASSSTGQNDEAFF. V usage is TRBV11-2 and J usage is TRBJ1-1; 7 nucleotides align to TRBD1. The CDR3 loop spans 14 amino acids. After removal of 4 bases from V and 7 bases from J, the junction contained 9 bases not matched to a gene. Germline CDR1 reads SGHAT; CDR2 reads FQNNGV.

At least ten counts were recorded for this clonotype. This chain uses TRBV7-2 with TRBJ2-2; the match to TRBD1 covers 10 bases. Germline V gene sequence: CDR1 SGHTA, CDR2 FQGNSA. Trimming took 5 bases from V and 7 from J; bases not matched to a gene: 7. The CDR3 is 15 amino acids. CDR3 DNA sequence: TGTGCCAGCAGCACCAGGGGACAGGGGCACGGGGAGCTGTTTTTT. It codes for CASSTRGQGHGELFF. Full variable domain (missing parts from reference TRBV7-2 and TRBJ2-2): GAGVSQSPSNKVTEKGKDVELRCDPISGHTALYWYRQSLGQGLEFLIYFQGNSAPDKSGLPSDRFSAERTGGSVSTLTIQRTQQEDSAVYLCASSTRGQGHGELFFGEGSRLTVL.

This chain joins TRBV7-2 and TRBJ2-7; D is undetermined. Per germline, CDR1 SGHTA and CDR2 FQGNSA. CDR3 length: 14 amino acids. V gave up 4 bases and J gave up 2 bases, with 12 bases separating them. The CDR3 DNA follows: TGTGCCAGCAGCTCGGCCCCTGGGACCTACGAGCAGTACGTC. This encodes CASSSAPGTYEQYV.

V usage is TRBV12-3 or TRBV12-4 and J usage is TRBJ2-1; 10 bases align to TRBD1. This CDR3 spans 16 amino acids. The trim removed 5 bases at V and 2 bases at J, leaving 6 bases unmatched. CDR3 region: CASSPNGQGAYNEQFF. The CDR3 DNA reads TGTGCCAGCAGTCCAAACGGACAGGGGGCCTACAATGAGCAGTTCTTC.

This clonotype has ten or more counts. The chain is built from TRBV7-9 and TRBJ2-5; D is uncertain. V dropped 6 bases and J dropped 3 bases, with 8 bases sitting between them. Germline CDR1 SEHNR, CDR2 FQNEAQ (reference sequence). The CDR3 covers 12 residues. The CDR3 DNA sequence: TGTGCCAGCAGTCGGGCAGAAGAGACCCAGTACTTC. Translated, it gives CASSRAEETQYF.

CDR3 amino acids: CASSSWAGGYQFEAFF. CDR3 DNA sequence: TGTGCCAGCAGCTCCTGGGCAGGGGGCTATCAATTTGAAGCTTTCTTT. This chain uses TRBV5-4 with TRBJ1-1; 8 positions agree with TRBD1. CDR1 SGHNT and CDR2 YYREEE come from the germline V gene (reference sequence). The trim removed 3 bases at V and 7 bases at J, leaving 14 bases unmatched. The CDR3 is 16 amino acids.

This chain connects TRBV5-1 to TRBJ2-6; 7 bases are shared with TRBD2. This CDR3 contains 15 residues. In germline, CDR1 is SGHRS, CDR2 YFSETQ. Trimming removed 3 bases from V and 2 bases from J; junction bases left unmatched: 2. This chain's CDR3 is CASSSGGAGANVLTF. DNA for the CDR3: TGCGCCAGCAGCTCGGGGGGTGCTGGGGCCAACGTCCTGACTTTC. The entire variable domain, with the rest obtained from reference TRBV5-1 and TRBJ2-6, is as follows: KAGVTQTPRYLIKTRGQQVTLSCSPISGHRSVSWYQQTPGQGLQFLFEYFSETQRNKGNFPGRFSGRQFSNSRSEMNVSTLELGDSALYLCASSSGGAGANVLTFGAGSRLTVL.

This clonotype came up a few times. CDR3 residues: CASSLSDRVTYNEQFF. The DNA for the CDR3 is TGCGCCAGCAGCTTGTCTGACAGGGTAACCTACAATGAGCAGTTCTTC. This chain joins TRBV5-1 and TRBJ2-1; TRBD1 agrees at 7 bases. The V segment lost 1 base and the J segment 2 bases; nucleotides outside the gene matches: 6. The CDR3 has 16 residues. The V gene's germline CDR1 is SGHRS and CDR2 YFSETQ.

This clonotype was observed a handful of times. The rearrangement links TRBV12-3 or TRBV12-4 to TRBJ2-7, with D tentatively TRBD1 or TRBD2 (6 bases each). The CDR3 extends over 14 amino acids. The V end was cut by 6 bases, the J end by 4 bases, with 16 bases between. CDR3 residues: CASSRGGTPYEQYF. CDR3 bases: TGTGCCAGCAGCAGGGGTGGGACTCCTTACGAGCAGTACTTC.

The rearrangement uses TRBV7-2 and TRBJ2-7; TRBD2 might be the D (7 bases). Trimming stripped 7 bases from V and 5 bases from J, with 21 bases between. Per the germline V gene, CDR1 is SGHTA and CDR2 is FQGNSA. The CDR3 has 15 residues. The CDR3 protein is CASTVGRGAGNEQYF. The DNA of the CDR3 is TGTGCCAGCACCGTTGGCCGGGGGGCAGGTAACGAGCAGTACTTC.

This clonotype has a handful of counts. The chain joins TRBV28 to TRBJ2-3; no firm D call. V lost 2 bases, J lost 2 bases, and 8 bases lay in between. CDR1 and CDR2 from the germline V gene are MDHEN and SYDVKM. This CDR3 comprises 14 residues. This CDR3 reads CASSLEQLTDTQYF. The CDR3 DNA sequence: TGTGCCAGCAGTTTAGAACAGCTCACAGATACGCAGTATTTT.

The chain carries TRBV18 and TRBJ2-1; no firm D call. V was trimmed by 0 bases and J by 0 bases, leaving 18 bases between them. CDR1 is KGHSH and CDR2 is LQKENI in the germline V gene. This CDR3 comprises 19 residues. The CDR3 protein is CASSPPLLHRVSSYNEQFF. The CDR3 DNA is TGTGCCAGCTCACCACCGTTACTGCACAGAGTGAGCTCCTACAATGAGCAGTTCTTC.

The genes are TRBV6-2 or TRBV6-3 and TRBJ2-7, with D perhaps matching TRBD1 or TRBD2 (5 bases each). This CDR3 has 13 amino acids. V lost 5 bases and J 9 bases, leaving 17 bases between the germline ends. Germline V gene sequence: CDR1 MNHEY, CDR2 SVGEGT. The DNA of the CDR3 is TGTGCCAGCAGTCCCACAGGCAGCCGGGGGCAGTACGTC. Its protein product is CASSPTGSRGQYV.